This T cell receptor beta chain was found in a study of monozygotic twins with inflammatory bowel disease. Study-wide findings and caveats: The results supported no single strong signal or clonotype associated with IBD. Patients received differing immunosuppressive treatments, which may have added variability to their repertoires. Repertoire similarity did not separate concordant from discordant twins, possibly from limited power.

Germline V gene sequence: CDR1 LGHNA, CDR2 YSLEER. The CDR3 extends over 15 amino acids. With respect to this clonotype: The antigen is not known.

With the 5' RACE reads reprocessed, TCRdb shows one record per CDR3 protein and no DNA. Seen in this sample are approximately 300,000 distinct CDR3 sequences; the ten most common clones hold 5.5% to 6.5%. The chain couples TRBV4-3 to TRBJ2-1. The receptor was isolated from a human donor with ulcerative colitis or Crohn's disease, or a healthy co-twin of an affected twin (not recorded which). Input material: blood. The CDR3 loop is CASSQEETTYNEQFF.